This T cell receptor beta chain was identified during a study of T cell repertoires in cytomegalovirus infection. Study-wide background: Both recently identified HLA-C-restricted and well-studied HLA-B-restricted CMV epitopes were used in the study. Matching HLA type, along with CMV infection, was indicated by public TCR beta signatures. Findings of the study overall: Carriage of CMV together with the relevant HLA was identifiable through cumulative public TCR beta family frequency.

In this sample, this clonotype turned up a few times. Antigen specificity is unknown. TCRdb independently ran MiXCR on the reads; one entry per CDR3 protein. The table records 70,000 to 85,000 distinct CDR3 sequences, approximately 40% of them present only once. The V gene lost 5 bases and the J gene lost 12 bases, with 10 bases spanning the gap. This CDR3 is built from 11 residues. Per germline, CDR1 MNHNY and CDR2 SVGAGI (reference sequence). This receptor was obtained from a human donor in good health (CMV status not recorded). Some clones in this sample may be carry-over from other donors' samples. The chain has TRBV6-6 and TRBJ1-4; a weak D match, TRBD1 (6 bases). The sequencing used CD8+ T cells from cultured PBMCs, collected from culture after CMV antigen stimulation. Here the CDR3 DNA reads TGTGCCAGCAGTCGCAGGGGACAACTGTTTTTT. It specifies CASSRRGQLFF.